The 20 T cell receptor beta chains below all came from one sample that was sequenced in a study of T cell responses to AZD1222 COVID-19 vaccine. Some clones are missing from TCRdb's copy, which holds only in-frame ones; the method was immunoSEQ multiplex PCR. The table records some 70,000 clones, roughly 80% of them present only once. The material was peripheral blood, obtained 28 days after the second AZD1222 dose. The receptors were gathered from an adult who received the AZD1222 COVID-19 vaccine.

The chain employs TRBV12-3 or TRBV12-4 and TRBJ1-1, with D tentatively TRBD1 (5 bases). V dropped 6 bases and J dropped 10 bases, with 18 bases sitting between them. The length of the CDR3 is 13 residues. The CDR3 sequence is CASRHPTAGGAFF. The CDR3 DNA sequence: TGTGCCAGCAGACATCCTACCGCGGGGGGAGCTTTCTTT.

Note on this clone: A junction end diverges from the germline sequence, so it may reflect a read error. The chain recombines TRBV9 with TRBJ1-1, with D hard to call. The CDR3 covers 15 residues. Looked up from germline, CDR1 is SGDLS and CDR2 is YYNGEE. CDR3 nucleotide sequence: TGTGCCAGCAGCGTAGACCCGCTCGTGAATACTGAAGCTTTCTTT. Translation: CASSVDPLVNTEAFF.

This chain links TRBV9 with TRBJ1-4; TRBD1 might be the D (5 bases). Germline CDR1 is SGDLS and CDR2 is YYNGEE. The ends were cut back, 3 bases at V and 7 bases at J, with 13 bases in the middle. CDR3 length equals 14 residues. For the CDR3, the DNA is TGTGCCAGCAGCGCCTACAGGAGGACTGAAAAACTGTTTTTT. It encodes CASSAYRRTEKLFF.

This sequence joins TRBV2 and TRBJ2-1; a possible D gene is TRBD2 (7 bases). Germline-derived CDR1 and CDR2 are SNHLY and FYNNEI. V shed 6 bases and J shed 5 bases, with 20 bases lying between them. This CDR3 is 16 amino acids long. The CDR3 sequence is CASRVPTRGGNNEQFF. The CDR3 coding sequence is TGTGCCAGCAGGGTACCTACTAGGGGGGGGAACAATGAGCAGTTCTTC.

The chain has TRBV2 and TRBJ2-7; no clear D. Germline V CDR1 and CDR2: SNHLY, FYNNEI. Between the trimmed V and J ends, which lost 2 bases and 4 bases, there was a span of 12 bases. The CDR3 totals 14 residues. The CDR3 region is CASSETPLEYEQYF. The CDR3 DNA sequence: TGTGCCAGCAGTGAAACGCCCCTCGAGTACGAGCAGTACTTC.

This clone has more than one count but fewer than ten. The chain has TRBV18 and TRBJ2-7; 9 bases are a match to TRBD1. Germline V gene sequence: CDR1 KGHSH, CDR2 LQKENI. V was clipped by 0 bases and J by 4 bases; unmatched bases: 1. The CDR3 length is 14 residues. In DNA form, the CDR3 reads TGTGCCAGCTCACCACCGGGGACAGGGTACGAGCAGTACTTC. Protein sequence: CASSPPGTGYEQYF.

This chain's CDR3 is CASSQVLAGASTDTQYF. CDR3 DNA: TGCGCCAGCAGCCAAGTCCTCGCGGGGGCCAGCACAGATACGCAGTATTTT. The chain combines TRBV4-1 with TRBJ2-3; tentatively, D is TRBD2 (7 bases). The CDR3 is 17 residues long. With 1 base removed from V and 0 bases from J, the gap between germline ends came to 14 bases. The germline V gene has CDR1 MGHRA and CDR2 YSYEKL.

V gene TRBV28 combines with J gene TRBJ1-2, with TRBD1 identical over 7 bases. Unmatched junction bases numbered 10, after V lost 4 bases and J lost 2 bases. This CDR3 region has 16 residues. CDR1 and CDR2 from the germline V gene are MDHEN and SYDVKM. CDR3 region: CASSSPPGQSNYGYTF. The CDR3 DNA follows: TGTGCCAGCAGTTCACCCCCGGGACAGTCGAACTATGGCTACACCTTC.

V gene TRBV6-5 combines with J gene TRBJ1-3, with TRBD1 as a possible D gene (5 bases). Germline V gene sequence: CDR1 MNHEY, CDR2 SVGAGI. Trimming removed 0 bases at V and 4 bases at J, with 10 bases between. There are 15 residues in the CDR3. This CDR3 reads CASSYSGGRGNTIYF. CDR3 bases: TGTGCCAGCAGTTACTCGGGGGGTAGAGGAAACACCATATATTTT.

V is TRBV11-2 and J is TRBJ1-3, with a weak D call TRBD1 (6 bases). Germline assignment: CDR1 SGHAT and CDR2 FQNNGV. V lost 4 bases, J lost 0 bases, and 13 bases lay in between. This CDR3 has 16 amino acids. The CDR3, as DNA: TGTGCCAGCAGCTCGAGGGGGGCGAGCTCTGGAAACACCATATATTTT. Amino acid sequence: CASSSRGASSGNTIYF. Filled out from reference TRBV11-2 and TRBJ1-3, the complete variable domain reads EAGVAQSPRYKIIEKRQSVAFWCNPISGHATLYWYQQILGQGPKLLIQFQNNGVVDDSQLPKDRFSAERLKGVDSTLKIQPAKLEDSAVYLCASSSRGASSGNTIYFGEGSWLTVV.

This clone has a single count. The rearrangement uses TRBV7-2 and TRBJ1-3; 7 bases fit TRBD1. The CDR3 spans 14 residues. Germline V CDR1 and CDR2: SGHTA, FQGNSA. J lost 0 bases, V lost 4 bases, and 0 bases had no gene match. This CDR3 reads CASSSGGSGNTIYF. The DNA for the CDR3 is TGTGCCAGCAGCTCAGGGGGCTCTGGAAACACCATATATTTT.

This clone is labeled medium-sized. This chain links TRBV6-5 with TRBJ1-1, with a weak D call TRBD1 (5 bases). Trimming shortened V by 5 bases and J by 7 bases, and 17 bases separated the two germline ends. This CDR3 has 14 residues. CDR1 and CDR2 from the germline V gene are MNHEY and SVGAGI. The CDR3 loop reads CASSRLGGGGEAFF. DNA of the CDR3: TGTGCCAGCAGTCGCCTGGGAGGCGGGGGTGAAGCTTTCTTT.

This clone ranks as medium-sized. This chain uses TRBV9 with TRBJ2-1; TRBD1 agrees at 7 bases. Per germline, CDR1 SGDLS and CDR2 YYNGEE. This CDR3 contains 15 residues. V dropped 0 bases and J dropped 5; count of bases not matched to a gene: 5. The DNA for the CDR3 is TGTGCCAGCAGCGTAGAGGGGGACAGAGACAATGAGCAGTTCTTC. The encoded protein is CASSVEGDRDNEQFF.

The chain joins TRBV10-3 to TRBJ2-2; a possible D gene is TRBD2 (7 bases). The V and J ends lost 10 bases and 3 bases respectively, with 18 bases between them. Germline CDR1 is ENHRY and CDR2 is SYGVKD. This CDR3 is 15 amino acids long. The CDR3: CATNVRGGDTGELFF. For the CDR3, the DNA is TGTGCCACCAACGTCAGGGGAGGGGACACCGGGGAGCTGTTTTTT.

The J gene is TRBJ2-2, the V gene TRBV25-1, with 9 bases that match TRBD2. Unmatched junction bases numbered 6, after V lost 3 bases and J lost 1 base. The CDR3 contains 17 residues. CDR1 and CDR2 from the germline V gene are MGHDK and SYGVNS. Written as DNA, the CDR3 is TGTGCCAGCAGTGATCCCGCGCGGGGGGGGAACACCGGGGAGCTGTTTTTT. This codes for CASSDPARGGNTGELFF. Based on the CDR3 plus reference TRBV25-1 and TRBJ2-2, the full variable domain is EADIYQTPRYLVIGTGKKITLECSQTMGHDKMYWYQQDPGMELHLIHYSYGVNSTEKGDLSSESTVSRIRTEHFPLTLESARPSHTSQYLCASSDPARGGNTGELFFGEGSRLTVL.

The V and J genes are TRBV19 and TRBJ1-1; TRBD1 matches at 9 bases. CDR1 is LNHDA and CDR2 is SQIVND in the germline V gene (reference sequence). V shed 10 bases, J shed 5 bases, and the junction held 17 bases outside the gene matches. The CDR3 spans 16 residues. CDR3 nucleotide sequence: TGTGCCACCGCGACAGGGGGGGTAATTTCGGGAACTGAAGCTTTCTTT. As protein: CATATGGVISGTEAFF.

About this clone: The junction departs from germline at one end; a sequencing error may be responsible. The J gene is TRBJ1-2, the V gene TRBV9; perhaps TRBD1 as D (6 bases). The V gene's germline CDR1 is SGDLS and CDR2 YYNGEE. CDR3 length equals 14 residues. For the CDR3, the DNA is TGTGCCAACAGCGCTCGAGGGGACATCTATGGCTACACCTTC. Translation: CANSARGDIYGYTF.

V usage is TRBV5-4 and J usage is TRBJ2-2; D perhaps matches TRBD1 (6 bases). The germline V and J ends were trimmed by 0 bases and 1 base, with 10 bases remaining between them. This CDR3 has 16 residues. Germline CDR1 reads SGHNT; CDR2 reads YYREEE (reference sequence). DNA of the CDR3: TGTGCCAGCAGCTTGGGGACGACAGGGAACACCGGGGAGCTGTTTTTT. Residues: CASSLGTTGNTGELFF.

The chain uses TRBV5-1 and TRBJ2-7, with 7 bases matching TRBD2. CDR3 length: 13 residues. The V gene's germline CDR1 is SGHRS and CDR2 YFSETQ. Trimming removed 0 bases from V and 5 bases from J; junction bases left unmatched: 2. Here the CDR3 DNA reads TGCGCCAGCAGCTTGGCTAGCGGAGACGAGCAGTACTTC. Encoded protein: CASSLASGDEQYF.

This clone was picked up a small number of times. The chain has TRBV15 and TRBJ1-5; D perhaps matches TRBD1 (5 bases). Germline-derived CDR1 and CDR2 are LNHNV and YYDKDF (reference sequence). V gave up 5 bases and J gave up 5 bases, with 19 bases separating them. There are 16 residues in the CDR3. The CDR3 region is CATSPRRSGSHQPQHF. The DNA of the CDR3 is TGTGCCACCAGCCCAAGAAGGTCAGGGTCACATCAGCCCCAGCATTTT.